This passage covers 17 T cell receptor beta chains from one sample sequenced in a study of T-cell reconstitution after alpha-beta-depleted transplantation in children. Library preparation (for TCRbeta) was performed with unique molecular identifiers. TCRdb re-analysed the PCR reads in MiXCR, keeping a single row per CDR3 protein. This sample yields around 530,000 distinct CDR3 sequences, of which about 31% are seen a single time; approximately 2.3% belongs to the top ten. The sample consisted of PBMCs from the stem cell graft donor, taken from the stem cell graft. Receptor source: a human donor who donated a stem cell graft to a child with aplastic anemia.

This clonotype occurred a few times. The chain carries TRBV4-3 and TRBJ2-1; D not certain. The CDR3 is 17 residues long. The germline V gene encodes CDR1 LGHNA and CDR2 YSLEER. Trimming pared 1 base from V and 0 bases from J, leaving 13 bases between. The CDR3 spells CASSQGGALSSYNEQFF. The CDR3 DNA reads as TGCGCCAGCAGCCAAGGAGGAGCGCTGAGCTCCTACAATGAGCAGTTCTTC.

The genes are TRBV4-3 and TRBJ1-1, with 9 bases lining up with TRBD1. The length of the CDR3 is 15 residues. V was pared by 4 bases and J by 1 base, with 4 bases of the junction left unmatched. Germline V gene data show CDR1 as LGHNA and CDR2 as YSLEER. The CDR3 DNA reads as TGCGCCAGCAGCCGCTCGACAGGGGGGAACACTGAAGCTTTCTTT. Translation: CASSRSTGGNTEAFF.

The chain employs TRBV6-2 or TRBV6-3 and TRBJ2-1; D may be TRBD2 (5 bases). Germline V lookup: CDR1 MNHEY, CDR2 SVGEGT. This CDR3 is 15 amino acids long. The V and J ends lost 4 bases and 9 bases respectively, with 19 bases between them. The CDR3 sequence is CASSWQTRGPPEQFF. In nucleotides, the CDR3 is TGTGCCAGCAGTTGGCAGACAAGAGGGCCACCTGAGCAGTTCTTC.

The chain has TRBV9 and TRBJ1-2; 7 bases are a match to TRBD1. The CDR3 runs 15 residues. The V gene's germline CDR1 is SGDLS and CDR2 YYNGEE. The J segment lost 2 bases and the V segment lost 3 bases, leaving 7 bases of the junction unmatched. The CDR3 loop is CASSGEKTGNYGYTF. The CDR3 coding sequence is TGTGCCAGCAGCGGCGAGAAGACAGGGAACTATGGCTACACCTTC.

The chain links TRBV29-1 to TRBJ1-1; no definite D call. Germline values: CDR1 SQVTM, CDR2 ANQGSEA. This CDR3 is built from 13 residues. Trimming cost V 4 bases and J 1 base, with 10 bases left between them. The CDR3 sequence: CSVVVLSNTEAFF. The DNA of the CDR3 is TGCAGCGTTGTAGTACTCTCGAACACTGAAGCTTTCTTT.

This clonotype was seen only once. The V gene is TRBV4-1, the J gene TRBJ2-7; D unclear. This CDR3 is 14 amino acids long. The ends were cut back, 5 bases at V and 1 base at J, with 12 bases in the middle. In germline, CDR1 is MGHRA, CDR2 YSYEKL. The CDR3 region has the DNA TGCGCCAGCAGCTCCCAGATAGGGTCCTACGAGCAGTACGTC. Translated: CASSSQIGSYEQYV.

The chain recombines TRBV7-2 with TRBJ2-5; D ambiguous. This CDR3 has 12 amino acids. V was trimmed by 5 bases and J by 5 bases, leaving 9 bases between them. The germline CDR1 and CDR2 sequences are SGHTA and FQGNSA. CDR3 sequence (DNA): TGTGCCAGCAGCCCAAACGCGGAGACCCAGTACTTC. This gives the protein CASSPNAETQYF. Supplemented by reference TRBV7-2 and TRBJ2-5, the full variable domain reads GAGVSQSPSNKVTEKGKDVELRCDPISGHTALYWYRQSLGQGLEFLIYFQGNSAPDKSGLPSDRFSAERTGGSVSTLTIQRTQQEDSAVYLCASSPNAETQYFGPGTRLLVL.

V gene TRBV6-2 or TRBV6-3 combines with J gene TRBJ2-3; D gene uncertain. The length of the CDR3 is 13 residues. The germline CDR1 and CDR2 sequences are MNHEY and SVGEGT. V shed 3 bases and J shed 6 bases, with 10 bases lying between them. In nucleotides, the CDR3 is TGTGCCAGCAGTTATGTCGGAAGTGATACGCAGTATTTT. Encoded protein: CASSYVGSDTQYF.

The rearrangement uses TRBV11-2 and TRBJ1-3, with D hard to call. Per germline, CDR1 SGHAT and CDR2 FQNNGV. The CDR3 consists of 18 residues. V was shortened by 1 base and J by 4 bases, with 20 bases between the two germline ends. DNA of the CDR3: TGTGCCAGCAGCTTAGTTTCTCTCATCGGCTTCGGAGGAAACACCATATATTTT. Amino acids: CASSLVSLIGFGGNTIYF.

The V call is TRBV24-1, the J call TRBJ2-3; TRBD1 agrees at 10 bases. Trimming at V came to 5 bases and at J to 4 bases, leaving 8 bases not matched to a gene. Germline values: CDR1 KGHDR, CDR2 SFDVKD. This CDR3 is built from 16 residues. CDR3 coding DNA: TGTGCCACCAGTGTAATAGTGACAGGGGGCGCAGATACGCAGTATTTT. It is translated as CATSVIVTGGADTQYF.

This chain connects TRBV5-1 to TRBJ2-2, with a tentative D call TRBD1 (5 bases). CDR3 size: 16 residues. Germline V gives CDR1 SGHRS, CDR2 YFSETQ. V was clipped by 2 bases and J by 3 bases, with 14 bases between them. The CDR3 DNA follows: TGCGCCAGCAGCTTTCGTCTCGTACAGGACACCGGGGAGCTGTTTTTT. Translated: CASSFRLVQDTGELFF.

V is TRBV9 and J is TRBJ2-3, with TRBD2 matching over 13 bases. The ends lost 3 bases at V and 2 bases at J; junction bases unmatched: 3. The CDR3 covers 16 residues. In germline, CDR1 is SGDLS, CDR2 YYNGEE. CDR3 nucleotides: TGTGCCAGCAGCGAACTAGCGGGAGGGCCCACAGATACGCAGTATTTT. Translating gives CASSELAGGPTDTQYF. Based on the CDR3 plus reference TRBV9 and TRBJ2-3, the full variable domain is DSGVTQTPKHLITATGQRVTLRCSPRSGDLSVYWYQQSLDQGLQFLIQYYNGEERAKGNILERFSAQQFPDLHSELNLSSLELGDSALYFCASSELAGGPTDTQYFGPGTRLTVL.

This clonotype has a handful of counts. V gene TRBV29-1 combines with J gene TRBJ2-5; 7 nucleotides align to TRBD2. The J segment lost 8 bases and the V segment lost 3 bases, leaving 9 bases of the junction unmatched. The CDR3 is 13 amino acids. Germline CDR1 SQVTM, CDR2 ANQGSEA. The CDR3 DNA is TGCAGCGTTGATGCAGGACTAGAGTTTACCCAGTACTTC. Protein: CSVDAGLEFTQYF.

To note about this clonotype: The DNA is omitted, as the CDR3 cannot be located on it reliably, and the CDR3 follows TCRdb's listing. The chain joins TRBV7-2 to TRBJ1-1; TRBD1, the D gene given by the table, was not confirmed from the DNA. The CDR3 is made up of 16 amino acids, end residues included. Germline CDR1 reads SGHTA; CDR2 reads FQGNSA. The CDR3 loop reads CASSFGPGGKNTEAFF.

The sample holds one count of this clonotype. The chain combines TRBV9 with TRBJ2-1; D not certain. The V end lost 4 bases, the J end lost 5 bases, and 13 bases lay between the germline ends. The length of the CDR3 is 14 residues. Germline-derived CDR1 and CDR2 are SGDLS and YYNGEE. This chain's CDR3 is CASSPQFFNNEQFF. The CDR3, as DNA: TGTGCCAGCAGCCCCCAGTTTTTCAACAATGAGCAGTTCTTC.

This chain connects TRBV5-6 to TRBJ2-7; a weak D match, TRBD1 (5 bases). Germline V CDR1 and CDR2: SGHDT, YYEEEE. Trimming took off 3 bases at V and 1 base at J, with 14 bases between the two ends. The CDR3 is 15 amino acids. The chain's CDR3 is CASSWGTVGSYEQYV. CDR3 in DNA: TGTGCCAGCAGCTGGGGCACAGTGGGTTCCTACGAGCAGTACGTC.

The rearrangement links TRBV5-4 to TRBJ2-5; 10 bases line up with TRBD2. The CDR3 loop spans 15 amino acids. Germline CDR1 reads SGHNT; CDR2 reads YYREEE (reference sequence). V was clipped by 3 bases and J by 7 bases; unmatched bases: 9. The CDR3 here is CASSSQTSGLATQYF. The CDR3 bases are TGTGCCAGCAGCTCGCAGACTAGCGGGTTAGCGACCCAGTACTTC. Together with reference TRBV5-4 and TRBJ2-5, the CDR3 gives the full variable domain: ETGVTQSPTHLIKTRGQQVTLRCSSQSGHNTVSWYQQALGQGPQFIFQYYREEENGRGNFPPRFSGLQFPNYSSELNVNALELDDSALYLCASSSQTSGLATQYFGPGTRLLVL.